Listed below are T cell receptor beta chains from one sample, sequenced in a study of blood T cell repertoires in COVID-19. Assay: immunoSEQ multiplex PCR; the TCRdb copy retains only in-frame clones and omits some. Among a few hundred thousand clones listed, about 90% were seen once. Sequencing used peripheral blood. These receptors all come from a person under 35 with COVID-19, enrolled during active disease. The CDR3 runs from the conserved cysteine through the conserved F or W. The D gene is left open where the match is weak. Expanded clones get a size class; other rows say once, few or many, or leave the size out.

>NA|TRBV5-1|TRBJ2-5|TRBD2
TGCGCCAGCAGCTCATTAGCGGGAGGGCAAGAGACCCAGTACTTC
CASSSLAGGQETQYF
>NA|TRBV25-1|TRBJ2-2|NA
TGTGCCAGCAGTGGAGCTCTAAGAGGGGAGGTTGGCACCGGGGAGCTGTTTTTT
CASSGALRGEVGTGELFF
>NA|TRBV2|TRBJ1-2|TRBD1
TGTGCCAGCAGGGGCTCAGGGGGCGCGTATGGCTACACCTTC
CASRGSGGAYGYTF
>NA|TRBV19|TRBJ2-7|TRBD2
TGTGCCAGTAGTATAGCGGGAGGGCGTCACGAGCAGTACTTC
CASSIAGGRHEQYF
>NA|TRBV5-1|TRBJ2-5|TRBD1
TGCGCCAGCAGCATTGGACAGGGGGGTAGCGGGATTGAGACCCAGTACTTC
CASSIGQGGSGIETQYF
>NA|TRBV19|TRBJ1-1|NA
TGTGCCAGCAATCACGGAGGGGGGGTCGACACTGAAGCTTTCTTT
CASNHGGGVDTEAFF
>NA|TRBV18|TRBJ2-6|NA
TGTGCCAGCTCACCATTTCGCAGCTCTGGGGCCAACGTCCTGACTTTC
CASSPFRSSGANVLTF
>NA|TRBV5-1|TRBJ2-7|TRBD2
TGCGCCAGCAGCTTGTGGGGCGGGAGGGCCGGGGAGCAGTACTTC
CASSLWGGRAGEQYF
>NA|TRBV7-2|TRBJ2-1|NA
TGTGCCAGCAGCTTAGAGCAGGACAGCTCCTACAATGAGCAGTTCTTC
CASSLEQDSSYNEQFF
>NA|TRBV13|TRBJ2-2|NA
TGTGCCAGCAGTCTCAGGACAGCGAGCACCGGGGAGCTGTTTTTT
CASSLRTASTGELFF
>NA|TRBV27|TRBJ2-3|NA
TGTGCCAGCAGTTTATCAGGCGGAAGGAGCACAGATACGCAGTATTTT
CASSLSGGRSTDTQYF
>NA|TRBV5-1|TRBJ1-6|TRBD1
TGCGCCAGCAGCTTGGCCGCGACAGGGGGTAATTCACCCCTCCACTTT
CASSLAATGGNSPLHF
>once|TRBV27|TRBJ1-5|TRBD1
TGTGCCAGCAGGCGGGGACAGAGTGTCAATCAGCCCCAGCATTTT
CASRRGQSVNQPQHF
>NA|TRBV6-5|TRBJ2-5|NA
TGTGCCAGCAGTCCGTACCAAGAGACCCAGTACTTC
CASSPYQETQYF
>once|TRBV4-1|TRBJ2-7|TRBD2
TGCGCCAGCAGCCACCTTTGGACTAGCGGGAGCTCCTACGAGCAGTACTTC
CASSHLWTSGSSYEQYF
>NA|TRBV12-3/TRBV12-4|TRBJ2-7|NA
TGTGCCAGCAGCCACGGACAGGGAGGGGAGCAGTACTTC
CASSHGQGGEQYF
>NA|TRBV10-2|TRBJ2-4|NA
TGCGCCAGCAGGGACTATTTAAACATTCAGTACTTC
CASRDYLNIQYF
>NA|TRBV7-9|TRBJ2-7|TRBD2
TGTGCCAGCAGCTTAGGGGCCAGCGGGAGTGGTTACGAGCAGTACTTC
CASSLGASGSGYEQYF
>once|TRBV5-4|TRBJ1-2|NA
TGTGCCAGCAGCATCCCGGGGGGATCTTATGGCTACACCTTC
CASSIPGGSYGYTF
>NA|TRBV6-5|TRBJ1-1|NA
TGTGCCAGCAGTTTCCACTACAGGGAGTGGAACACTGAAGCTTTCTTT
CASSFHYREWNTEAFF
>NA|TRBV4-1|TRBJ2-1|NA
TGCGCCAGCAGCCAAGTACTGATTGGTGAGCAGTTCTTC
CASSQVLIGEQFF
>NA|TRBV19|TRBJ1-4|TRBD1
TGTGCCAGTAGTGGTGGACAGGGAAACTCTGAAAAACTGTTTTTT
CASSGGQGNSEKLFF
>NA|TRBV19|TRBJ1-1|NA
TGTGCCAGTAGTCCTGTCTTACCCGGGGGCACTGAAGCTTTCTTT
CASSPVLPGGTEAFF
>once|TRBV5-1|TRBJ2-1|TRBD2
TGCGCCAGCAGCCTCTTAGCGGGATTCTACAATGAGCAGTTCTTC
CASSLLAGFYNEQFF
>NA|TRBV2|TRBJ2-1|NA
TGTGCCAGCAGTGGACTGCTGATATACAATGAGCAGTTCTTC
CASSGLLIYNEQFF
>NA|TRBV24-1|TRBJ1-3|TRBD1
TGTGCCACCAGTGACGAATGCGAGGCCCCATTCACAGGGGGAACTGGAAACACCATATATTTT
CATSDECEAPFTGGTGNTIYF
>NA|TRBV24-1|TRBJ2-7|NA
TGTGCCACCAGCTCCGCGGGACTTTACGAGCAGTACTTC
CATSSAGLYEQYF
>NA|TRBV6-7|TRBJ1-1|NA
TGTGCCAGCAGTTACCCAACTGCTGGGACAACGAACACTGAAGCTTTCTTT
CASSYPTAGTTNTEAFF
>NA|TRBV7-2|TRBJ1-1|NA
TGTGCCAGCAGCTTAGTAGGGCAGTTTAAGGGGGCTTTCTTT
CASSLVGQFKGAFF
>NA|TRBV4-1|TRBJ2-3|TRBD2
TGCGCCAGCAGCCGAGGACTAGCGGAAACAGATACGCAGTATTTT
CASSRGLAETDTQYF
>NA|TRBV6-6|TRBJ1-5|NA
TGTGCCAGCAAGGACATTGATAGCAATCAGCCCCAGCATTTT
CASKDIDSNQPQHF
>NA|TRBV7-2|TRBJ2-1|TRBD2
TGTGCCAGCAGCTTAGTACTAGCGGGAAACAATGAGCAGTTCTTC
CASSLVLAGNNEQFF
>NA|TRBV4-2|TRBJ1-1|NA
TGTGCCAGCAGCCAAGATCTAGGCACAGGGATTACTGAAGCTTTCTTT
CASSQDLGTGITEAFF
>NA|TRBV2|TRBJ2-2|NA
TGTGCCAGCAGTGTCACTAGCACCGGGGAGCTGTTTTTT
CASSVTSTGELFF
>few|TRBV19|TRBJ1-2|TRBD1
TGTGCCAGTAGTACTCGGACAGGAGACCCCTATGGCTACACCTTC
CASSTRTGDPYGYTF
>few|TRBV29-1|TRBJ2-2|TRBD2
TGCAGCGTTGAAGAGCAAGCGGGACACACCGGGGAGCTGTTTTTT
CSVEEQAGHTGELFF
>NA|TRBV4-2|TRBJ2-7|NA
NA
CASSQFFGTGEISEQYF
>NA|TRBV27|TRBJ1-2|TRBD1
TGTGCCAGCAGTTTTTCGGACAGGGAAGGCTACACCTTC
CASSFSDREGYTF
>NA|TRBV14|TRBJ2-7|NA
TGTGCCAGCAGCCAAGGGCAGGGGCCCTCCTACGAGCAGTACTTC
CASSQGQGPSYEQYF
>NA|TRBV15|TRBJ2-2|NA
TGTGCCACCAGTTTAAATTCGGGTGCCGGGGAGCTGTTTTTT
CATSLNSGAGELFF
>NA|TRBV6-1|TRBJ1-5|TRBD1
TGTGCCAGCAGTGCTGGGGACAGGGGGAGCAATCAGCCCCAGCATTTT
CASSAGDRGSNQPQHF
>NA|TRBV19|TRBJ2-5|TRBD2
TGTGCCAGTAGTATCGGTGCGGGAGAAGAGACCCAGTACTTC
CASSIGAGEETQYF